A single sample gave rise to the 22 T cell receptor beta chains below, sequenced in a study of blood T cell repertoires in COVID-19. Measured with immunoSEQ multiplex PCR; TCRdb has only the in-frame clones, and not every one. The sample lists hundreds of thousands of clones, 75% to 90% occurring once. What was sequenced was PBMCs or T cells enriched from blood (not recorded which). All receptors come from a man aged 30 to 45 who had recovered from COVID-19.

The CDR3: CASRTNDYADTQYF. CDR3 bases: TGTGCCAGCAGGACCAACGACTACGCAGATACGCAGTATTTT. V and J are TRBV5-5 and TRBJ2-3; a weak D match, TRBD2 (5 bases). CDR3 length: 14 residues. CDR1 and CDR2 from the germline V gene are SGHKS and YYEKEE (reference sequence). Trimming stripped 5 bases from V and 4 bases from J, with 14 bases between.

Here the CDR3 DNA reads TGTGCCAGCAGCCAAGATCTTGGGGGGACTGGAAACACCATATATTTT. As protein: CASSQDLGGTGNTIYF. V and J are TRBV14 and TRBJ1-3, with D perhaps TRBD1 (5 bases). V dropped 0 bases and J dropped 2 bases, with 11 bases sitting between them. There are 16 residues in the CDR3. CDR1 is SGHDN and CDR2 is FVKESK in the germline V gene.

The rearrangement links TRBV5-5 to TRBJ2-5; TRBD2 aligns across 12 bases. Trimming cost V 3 bases and J 5 bases; bases outside gene matches: 8. Germline V gene lookup returns CDR1 SGHKS and CDR2 YYEKEE (reference sequence). The CDR3 covers 16 residues. CDR3 bases: TGTGCCAGCAGCTCCGCCGGGACTAGCGGGCCTGAGACCCAGTACTTC. Its protein product is CASSSAGTSGPETQYF.

The genes are TRBV5-1 and TRBJ2-7; TRBD1 aligns across 10 bases. Germline V gene data show CDR1 as SGHRS and CDR2 as YFSETQ. V shed 2 bases and J 1 base; nucleotides not matched to a gene: 9. This CDR3 region has 17 residues. The CDR3 DNA reads as TGCGCCAGCAGCTTCCGGGACAGGGGATCTAAATCCTACGAGCAGTACTTC. It specifies CASSFRDRGSKSYEQYF.

The rearrangement uses TRBV28 and TRBJ1-5, with 11 bases aligning to TRBD1. The CDR3 contains 17 residues. Looked up from germline, CDR1 is MDHEN and CDR2 is SYDVKM. Trimming removed 5 bases from V and 6 bases from J; junction bases left unmatched: 12. CDR3 in amino acids: CASSLTIGQGASQPQHF. As DNA, the CDR3 is TGTGCCAGCAGTCTGACGATTGGACAGGGGGCATCTCAGCCCCAGCATTTT. Based on the CDR3 plus reference TRBV28 and TRBJ1-5, the full variable domain is DVKVTQSSRYLVKRTGEKVFLECVQDMDHENMFWYRQDPGLGLRLIYFSYDVKMKEKGDIPEGYSVSREKKERFSLILESASTNQTSMYLCASSLTIGQGASQPQHFGDGTRLSIL.

The chain has TRBV19 and TRBJ2-3; 9 bases map to TRBD1. This CDR3 contains 16 residues. V trimming: 3 bases; J trimming: 6 bases; junction bases outside the gene matches: 10. Germline-derived CDR1 and CDR2 are LNHDA and SQIVND (reference sequence). The CDR3: CASSISGTGYVDTQYF. CDR3 sequence (DNA): TGTGCCAGTAGTATTTCCGGGACAGGGTATGTGGATACGCAGTATTTT. Using reference TRBV19 and TRBJ2-3 for the parts outside the CDR3, the full variable domain is DGGITQSPKYLFRKEGQNVTLSCEQNLNHDAMYWYRQDPGQGLRLIYYSQIVNDFQKGDIAEGYSVSREKKESFPLTVTSAQKNPTAFYLCASSISGTGYVDTQYFGPGTRLTVL.

V usage is TRBV5-1 and J usage is TRBJ1-1, with no clear D. Germline values: CDR1 SGHRS, CDR2 YFSETQ. The CDR3 contains 13 residues. Trimming removed 3 bases at V and 8 bases at J, with 14 bases between. CDR3 sequence: CASSSLGRHEAFF. In DNA form, the CDR3 reads TGCGCCAGCAGCTCCCTGGGGAGACACGAAGCTTTCTTT.

The chain combines TRBV27 with TRBJ2-1; the D gene is possibly TRBD1 (6 bases). CDR1 and CDR2 (germline): MNHEY, SMNVEV (reference sequence). The CDR3 length is 16 residues. V lost 8 bases and J 0 bases, leaving 17 bases between the germline ends. This CDR3 reads CASPLYLTGSYNEQFF. DNA of the CDR3: TGTGCCAGCCCCCTTTACTTGACAGGCTCCTACAATGAGCAGTTCTTC.

The rearrangement uses TRBV29-1 and TRBJ2-1; D is uncertain. Germline-derived CDR1 and CDR2 are SQVTM and ANQGSEA. Trimming left V 5 bases short and J 2 bases short, with 4 bases between. This CDR3 has 11 amino acids. CDR3 region: CSVFTYNEQFF. DNA for the CDR3: TGCAGCGTTTTCACCTACAATGAGCAGTTCTTC.

The chain carries TRBV23-1 and TRBJ2-7, with 12 bases matching TRBD2. TRBV23-1 carries the ORF label, with uncertain function. The CDR3 totals 14 residues. J gave up 3 bases and V 10 bases, and 7 bases lay outside the gene matches. The DNA of the CDR3 is TGCGCCAAGCCCCGACTAGCGGGAGTCTACGAGCAGTACTTC. Protein product: CAKPRLAGVYEQYF.

This clone came up once. The V and J genes are TRBV28 and TRBJ2-5; possibly TRBD1 for D (5 bases). Trimming removed 5 bases at V and 5 bases at J, with 12 bases between. The CDR3 spans 13 residues. Germline lookup yields CDR1 MDHEN and CDR2 SYDVKM. CDR3 sequence reads: CASSPAGSETQYF. The CDR3 DNA sequence: TGTGCCAGCAGTCCAGCAGGGTCGGAGACCCAGTACTTC.

The chain couples TRBV7-2 to TRBJ2-7; D perhaps matches TRBD2 (6 bases). Germline CDR1 is SGHTA and CDR2 is FQGNSA. This CDR3 region has 15 residues. Between the trimmed V and J ends, which lost 6 bases and 4 bases, there was a span of 19 bases. CDR3 protein: CASRPPGLAIYEQYF. The CDR3 DNA reads TGTGCCAGCAGGCCCCCGGGACTTGCCATATACGAGCAGTACTTC. The full variable domain, its missing parts supplied by reference TRBV7-2 and TRBJ2-7, is GAGVSQSPSNKVTEKGKDVELRCDPISGHTALYWYRQSLGQGLEFLIYFQGNSAPDKSGLPSDRFSAERTGGSVSTLTIQRTQQEDSAVYLCASRPPGLAIYEQYFGPGTRLTVT.

V usage is TRBV30 and J usage is TRBJ2-1, with D perhaps assigned TRBD1 or TRBD2 (6 bases each). Trimming removed 5 bases at V and 4 bases at J, with 9 bases between. The CDR3 consists of 12 residues. CDR1 and CDR2 (germline): GTSNPN, SVGIG (reference sequence). The CDR3, as DNA: TGTGCCTGGGGGGGGCTATACAATGAGCAGTTCTTC. Protein sequence: CAWGGLYNEQFF.

The chain links TRBV28 to TRBJ2-7, with 8 bases that match TRBD2. The trim removed 0 bases at V and 0 bases at J, leaving 10 bases unmatched. Per the germline V gene, CDR1 is MDHEN and CDR2 is SYDVKM. CDR3 length: 18 residues. This CDR3 reads CASSLWFSGGPDSYEQYF. The CDR3 nucleotides are TGTGCCAGCAGTTTATGGTTTTCGGGAGGGCCCGACTCCTACGAGCAGTACTTC. The full variable domain, its missing parts supplied by reference TRBV28 and TRBJ2-7, is DVKVTQSSRYLVKRTGEKVFLECVQDMDHENMFWYRQDPGLGLRLIYFSYDVKMKEKGDIPEGYSVSREKKERFSLILESASTNQTSMYLCASSLWFSGGPDSYEQYFGPGTRLTVT.

The count of this clone is one. The rearrangement uses TRBV5-1 and TRBJ2-5; 13 nucleotides agree with TRBD2. The ends lost 1 base at V and 5 bases at J; junction bases unmatched: 2. The CDR3 runs 15 residues. Germline lookup yields CDR1 SGHRS and CDR2 YFSETQ. The CDR3 DNA is TGCGCCAGCAGCTTGTCACTAGCGGGAGGGGAGACCCAGTACTTC. This codes for CASSLSLAGGETQYF.

The gene calls are TRBV19 and TRBJ1-5; D is unresolved. Germline V CDR1 and CDR2: LNHDA, SQIVND (reference sequence). With 7 bases removed from V and 0 bases from J, the gap between germline ends came to 7 bases. There are 13 residues in the CDR3. CDR3 residues: CASTRRSNQPQHF. The CDR3 DNA reads TGTGCCAGTACCAGGCGTAGCAATCAGCCCCAGCATTTT.

This chain links TRBV5-1 with TRBJ2-1; 11 bases are a match to TRBD2. The germline CDR1 and CDR2 sequences are SGHRS and YFSETQ. Trimming at V came to 7 bases and at J to 4 bases, leaving 7 bases not matched to a gene. The CDR3 totals 15 residues. The CDR3 is CASGAGTSGYNEQFF. The DNA for the CDR3 is TGCGCCAGCGGGGCCGGGACTAGCGGTTACAATGAGCAGTTCTTC.

The rearrangement joins TRBV20-1 to TRBJ2-4; 7 bases fit TRBD1. CDR1 is DFQATT and CDR2 is SNEGSKA in the germline V gene (reference sequence). V dropped 6 bases and J dropped 13; count of bases not matched to a gene: 6. The CDR3 spans 10 residues. CDR3 sequence: CSAVGDRQYF. The CDR3 region has the DNA TGCAGTGCGGTGGGGGACAGACAGTACTTC.

V gene TRBV28 combines with J gene TRBJ1-5; 7 bases are shared with TRBD1. V was clipped by 3 bases and J by 12 bases; unmatched bases: 5. The germline CDR1 and CDR2 sequences are MDHEN and SYDVKM. The CDR3 sequence is 12 residues long. In nucleotides, the CDR3 is TGTGCCAGCAGTTTGCTACAGGGGAGCCAGCATTTT. Residues: CASSLLQGSQHF.

V is TRBV7-2 and J is TRBJ2-7; 14 nucleotides align to TRBD2. CDR1 SGHTA and CDR2 FQGNSA come from the germline V gene. V was pared by 1 base and J by 7 bases, with 3 bases of the junction left unmatched. The CDR3 runs to 15 residues. CDR3 DNA: TGTGCCAGCAGCTTAGTCGGACTAGCGGGAGGAGAGCAGTACTTC. Translation gives CASSLVGLAGGEQYF.

This chain links TRBV4-1 with TRBJ2-3, with 7 bases identical to TRBD1. The CDR3 is 15 residues long. CDR1 is MGHRA, CDR2 YSYEKL, per germline. V was clipped by 1 base and J by 1 base; unmatched bases: 2. The CDR3 is CASSQGDRRTDTQYF. The CDR3 DNA reads TGCGCCAGCAGCCAAGGGGACAGACGCACAGATACGCAGTATTTT.

This rearrangement joins TRBV7-9 to TRBJ2-1; D call uncertain. This CDR3 region has 15 residues. V shed 5 bases and J shed 2 bases, with 13 bases lying between them. Germline-derived CDR1 and CDR2 are SEHNR and FQNEAQ (reference sequence). CDR3: CASSPGVIPYNEQFF. The CDR3 nucleotides are TGTGCCAGCAGCCCCGGAGTTATACCCTACAATGAGCAGTTCTTC.